This TCR beta chain derives from a study of T-cell reconstitution after alpha-beta-depleted transplantation in children (dated by TCRdb to about 2016). With respect to the entire study: Using TCR repertoire profiling, the study followed T-cell immune reconstitution in a quantitative way in children after TCRalphabeta/CD19-depleted allogeneic hematopoietic cell transplantation.

The sample's treatment or condition label, in plain terms: allogeneic hematopoietic cell transplantation with graft depleted of TCRalphabeta T cells and CD19 B cells. Transplant recipients were children who received TCRalphabeta/CD19-depleted allogeneic hematopoietic cell grafts. Taken from cysteine to phenylalanine, the CDR3 has 13 residues. Only the CDR3 DNA is retained, 39 bases long and in frame from the first base. In the germline V gene, CDR1 corresponds to SGHRS and CDR2 to YFSETQ. What the study reported, not specific to this receptor: The frequencies of hyperexpanded clones fell over the following months, and after one year, T-cell counts and TCRbeta diversity were mostly attributed to newly produced T cells. In some patients, high TCRbeta diversity at day 60 was attributed to recipient T cells and intrathymic progenitors that had survived conditioning. About two months after transplant, the apparently early recovery of alphabetaT-cell counts reportedly depended on just several hundred clones that had expanded rapidly and came from non-depleted graft cells.

This clonotype was counted at least ten times. The antigen it binds to is not known. Sequence at one end of the junction differs from germline and may be a read error. The library was prepared using PCR. TCRdb lists the instrument as Illumina HiSeq 2500. TCR libraries were prepared with molecular barcoding, using unique molecular identifiers to normalize TCRbeta repertoire quantification. Starting from the raw public reads, TCRdb applied fastp trimming at Q25, assembled clones with MiXCR and retained in-frame beta chains. Rows matching on CDR3 protein sequence are summarized as one entry with the most common DNA and genes. The sample yields hundreds of thousands of distinct CDR3 sequences; 13% were counted once. Clones ranked in the top ten supply 0.65% to 0.9% of the sample.

This TCR came from a girl aged 2 to 9 with congenital amegakaryocytic thrombocytopenia, due to receive a stem cell transplant. The chain links TRBV5-1 with TRBJ2-1, with no reliable assignment of the D segment. The sample was PBMCs, taken before TCRalphabeta/CD19-depleted stem cell transplant. The nucleotide sequence is TGTGCCAGCAGCTTAGTCGGACCCAATGAGCAGTTCTTC. Its protein product is CASSLVGPNEQFF.